The 3 T cell receptor beta chains below were found in one sample sequenced in a study of blood T cells in healthy people across ages (dated by TCRdb to the mid-2010s). The library was produced with 5' RACE. The sequencer was an Illumina HiSeq 2500. The second PCR ran for roughly 7 to 11 cycles and used a J-beta primer mix along with a sample-barcoded 5' primer. TCRdb took the public reads, trimmed them with fastp at Q25, ran MiXCR for clone calling and kept in-frame beta chains. Identical CDR3 protein sequences are pooled into one entry, listed with their most common genes and DNA. This sample comprises about 1.4 million distinct CDR3 sequences, around 59% of them detected only once. Approximately 7% of the sample is held by the ten biggest clonotypes. The sequenced sample was blood. All receptors derive from a young man in good health.

This clonotype has a handful of counts. The junction and the germline gene differ at one end; a read error may be behind it. The J gene is TRBJ2-7, the V gene TRBV5-1; 7 bases fit TRBD2. The CDR3 loop spans 13 amino acids. In germline, CDR1 is SGHRS, CDR2 YFSETQ. CDR3 region: CASSLGLEYEQYF. Written as DNA, the CDR3 is TGTGCCAGCAGTTTAGGACTAGAGTACGAGCAGTACTTC.

The chain combines TRBV20-1 with TRBJ2-7; D gene uncertain. There are 11 residues in the CDR3. V was trimmed by 2 bases and J by 5 bases, leaving 7 bases between them. Per germline, CDR1 DFQATT and CDR2 SNEGSKA (reference sequence). CDR3 DNA sequence: TGCAGTGCTAGATCTACCCACGAGCAGTACTTC. Residues: CSARSTHEQYF.

The CDR3 spells CSANAGTSGRNEQFF. For the CDR3, the DNA is TGCAGTGCGAACGCCGGGACTAGCGGGAGGAATGAGCAGTTCTTC. The chain joins TRBV20-1 to TRBJ2-1; 15 bases are a match to TRBD2. Germline CDR1 reads DFQATT; CDR2 reads SNEGSKA (reference sequence). V trimming: 6 bases; J trimming: 7 bases; junction bases outside the gene matches: 7. This CDR3 is built from 15 residues.